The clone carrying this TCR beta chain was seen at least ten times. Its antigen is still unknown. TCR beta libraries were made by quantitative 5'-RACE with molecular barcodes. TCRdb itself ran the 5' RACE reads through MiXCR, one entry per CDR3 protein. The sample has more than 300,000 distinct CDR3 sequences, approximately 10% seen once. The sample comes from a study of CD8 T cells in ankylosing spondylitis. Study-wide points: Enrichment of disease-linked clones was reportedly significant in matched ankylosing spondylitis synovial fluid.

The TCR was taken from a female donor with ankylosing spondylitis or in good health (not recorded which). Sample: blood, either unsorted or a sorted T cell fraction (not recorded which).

Here the CDR3 reads CSPGLAGETQYF. CDR3 coding DNA: TGCAGCCCGGGACTAGCGGGAGAGACCCAGTACTTC. The chain combines TRBV20-1 with TRBJ2-5; 12 nucleotides agree with TRBD2. Per the germline V gene, CDR1 is DFQATT and CDR2 is SNEGSKA (reference sequence). The CDR3 is 12 residues long.